The T cell receptor (beta chain) under discussion was sequenced for a study of glioma-infiltrating T cells. TCR alpha and beta CDR3 regions were amplified from RNA using iRepertoire nested multiplex PCR. TCRdb re-analysed the multiplex PCR reads in MiXCR, keeping a single row per CDR3 protein. In the table there are approximately 88,000 distinct CDR3 sequences, roughly 23% of which are singletons. The germline V gene has CDR1 MGHRA and CDR2 YSYEKL. V was cut by 4 bases and J by 1 base, with 16 bases left in between. The CDR3 extends over 16 amino acids. The table lists this clonotype with many counts.

The sample consisted of glioma tissue, nonneoplastic brain tissue, or PBMCs (not recorded which). This chain joins TRBV4-1 and TRBJ1-2; D gene uncertain. The clonotype was recovered from a human donor with low-grade glioma or glioblastoma, undergoing nonglioma brain surgery, or in good health (not recorded which). CDR3 sequence reads: CASSPGLPRDNYGYTF. In DNA form, the CDR3 reads TGCGCCAGCAGCCCCGGGCTGCCCCGCGATAACTATGGCTACACCTTC.